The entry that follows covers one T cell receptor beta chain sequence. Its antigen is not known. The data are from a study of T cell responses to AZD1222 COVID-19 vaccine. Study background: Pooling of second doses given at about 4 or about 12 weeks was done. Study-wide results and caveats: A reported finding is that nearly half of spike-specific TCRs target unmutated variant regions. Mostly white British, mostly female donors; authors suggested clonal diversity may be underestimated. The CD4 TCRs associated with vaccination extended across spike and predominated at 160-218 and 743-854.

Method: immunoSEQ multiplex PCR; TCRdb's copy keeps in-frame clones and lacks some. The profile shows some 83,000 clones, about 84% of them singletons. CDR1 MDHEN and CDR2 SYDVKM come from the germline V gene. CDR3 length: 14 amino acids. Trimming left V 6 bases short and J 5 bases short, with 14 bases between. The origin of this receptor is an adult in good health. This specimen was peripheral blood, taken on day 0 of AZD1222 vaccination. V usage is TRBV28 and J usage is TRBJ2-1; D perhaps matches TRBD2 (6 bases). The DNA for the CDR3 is TGTGCCAGCAGGTCAATGGGAGGTCACAATGAGCAGTTCTTC. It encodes CASRSMGGHNEQFF.